This T cell receptor (beta chain) appears in the sequencing data of a study of vaccination effects on CD4 cells after COVID-19. General study findings and limits: Only 1 of 255 vaccine-induced clones from healthy vaccinees cross-reacted with common cold coronaviruses.

CDR1 SGHTA and CDR2 FQGTGA come from the germline V gene. V was clipped by 5 bases and J by 5 bases, with 12 bases between them. CDR3 length equals 13 residues. The assay was immunoSEQ multiplex PCR, and TCRdb's table has in-frame clones only and misses some. The table lists about 73,000 clones, roughly four fifths of them singletons. A remark on this clone: Its antigen remains unknown.

Subsequent to a culture period of roughly 11 days, CD4+ T cells were isolated. Each participant was given two doses of one vaccine (BNT162b2 or mRNA-1273). According to the study, vaccine recipients showed no prior SARS-CoV-2 infection and negative nucleocapsid antibodies. Sequenced material: CD4+ T cells from PBMCs cultured without peptide, taken after COVID-19 vaccination. V gene TRBV7-3 combines with J gene TRBJ2-5; D gene uncertain. This clonotype was sampled from a human donor who received a COVID-19 vaccine. CDR3 nucleotide sequence: TGTGCCAGCAGCGTAAGGAGATTGGAGACCCAGTACTTC. It encodes CASSVRRLETQYF.